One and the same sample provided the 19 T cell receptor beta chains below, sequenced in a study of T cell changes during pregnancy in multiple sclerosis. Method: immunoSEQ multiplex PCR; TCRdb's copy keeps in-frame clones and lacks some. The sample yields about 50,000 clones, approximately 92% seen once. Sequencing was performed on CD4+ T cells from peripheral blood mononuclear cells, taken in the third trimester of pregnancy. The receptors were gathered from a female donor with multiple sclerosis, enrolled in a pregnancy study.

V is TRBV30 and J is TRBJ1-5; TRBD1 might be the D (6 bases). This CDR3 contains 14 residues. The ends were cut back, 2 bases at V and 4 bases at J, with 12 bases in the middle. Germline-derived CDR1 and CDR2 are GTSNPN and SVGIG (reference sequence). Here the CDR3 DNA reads TGTGCCTGGAGTCTTCAACAGGGAAATCAGCCCCAGCATTTT. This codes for CAWSLQQGNQPQHF.

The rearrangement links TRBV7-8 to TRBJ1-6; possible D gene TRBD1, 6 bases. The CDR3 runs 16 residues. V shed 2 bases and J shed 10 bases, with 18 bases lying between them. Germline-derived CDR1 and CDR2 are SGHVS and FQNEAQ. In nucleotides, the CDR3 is TGTGCCAGCAGCTTACGGCGTAGGGGGACGGGCTCACCCCTCCACTTT. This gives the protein CASSLRRRGTGSPLHF. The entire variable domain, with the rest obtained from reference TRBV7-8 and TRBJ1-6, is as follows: GAGVSQSPRYKVAKRGQDVALRCDPISGHVSLFWYQQALGQGPEFLTYFQNEAQLDKSGLPSDRFFAERPEGSVSTLKIQRTQQEDSAVYLCASSLRRRGTGSPLHFGNGTRLTVT.

The CDR3 nucleotides read TGTGCCAGCAGCCCGCGACAATCCCACTCCTACGAGCAGTACTTC. Translation gives CASSPRQSHSYEQYF. The rearrangement uses TRBV7-2 and TRBJ2-7; D is ambiguous. The CDR3 spans 15 residues. The V end was cut by 5 bases, the J end by 0 bases, with 14 bases between. CDR1 and CDR2 from the germline V gene are SGHTA and FQGNSA.

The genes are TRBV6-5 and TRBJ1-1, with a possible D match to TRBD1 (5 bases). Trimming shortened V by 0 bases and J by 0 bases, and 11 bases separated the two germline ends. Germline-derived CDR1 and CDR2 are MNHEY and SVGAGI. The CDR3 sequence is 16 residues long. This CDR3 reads CASSYSYRGLNTEAFF. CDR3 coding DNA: TGTGCCAGCAGTTACTCGTATAGGGGTTTGAACACTGAAGCTTTCTTT.

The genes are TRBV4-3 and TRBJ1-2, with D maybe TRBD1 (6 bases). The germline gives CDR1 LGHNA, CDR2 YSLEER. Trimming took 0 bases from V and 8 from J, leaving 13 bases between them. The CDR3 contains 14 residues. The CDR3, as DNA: TGCGCCAGCAGCCAAGATCAGGGGTATAGCGGCTACACCTTC. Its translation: CASSQDQGYSGYTF.

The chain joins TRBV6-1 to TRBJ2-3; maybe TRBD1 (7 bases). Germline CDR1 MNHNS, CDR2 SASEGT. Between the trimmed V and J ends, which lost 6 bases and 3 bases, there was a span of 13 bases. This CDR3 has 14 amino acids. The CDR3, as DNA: TGTGCCAGCAGAGAGACAGGGAGGACAGATACGCAGTATTTT. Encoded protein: CASRETGRTDTQYF.

The CDR3 reads CASGGQTNYGYTF. CDR3 DNA: TGTGCCAGCGGAGGACAGACCAACTATGGCTACACCTTC. The chain employs TRBV6-5 and TRBJ1-2; tentative D call: TRBD1 (6 bases). The CDR3 has 13 amino acids. Germline-derived CDR1 and CDR2 are MNHEY and SVGAGI. Trimming stripped 8 bases from V and 2 bases from J, with 12 bases between.

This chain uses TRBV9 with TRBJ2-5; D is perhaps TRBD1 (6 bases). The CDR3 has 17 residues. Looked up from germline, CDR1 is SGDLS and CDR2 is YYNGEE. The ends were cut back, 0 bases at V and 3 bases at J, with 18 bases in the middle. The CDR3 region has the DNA TGTGCCAGCAGCGTAGACCCCAGAATTAGGGGGAAAGAGACCCAGTACTTC. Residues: CASSVDPRIRGKETQYF.

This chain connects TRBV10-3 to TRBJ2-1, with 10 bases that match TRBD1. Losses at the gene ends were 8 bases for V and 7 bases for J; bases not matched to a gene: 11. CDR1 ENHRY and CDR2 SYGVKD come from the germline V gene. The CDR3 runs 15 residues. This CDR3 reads CAIASGTGVKNEQFF. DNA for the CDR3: TGTGCCATCGCGTCCGGGACAGGGGTTAAGAATGAGCAGTTCTTC.

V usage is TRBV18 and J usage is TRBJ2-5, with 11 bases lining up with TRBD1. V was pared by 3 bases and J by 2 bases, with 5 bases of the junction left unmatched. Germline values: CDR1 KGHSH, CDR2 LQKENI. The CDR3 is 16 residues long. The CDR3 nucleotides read TGTGCCAGCTCACCCGCTTGGGACAGGGGGCAAGAGACCCAGTACTTC. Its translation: CASSPAWDRGQETQYF.

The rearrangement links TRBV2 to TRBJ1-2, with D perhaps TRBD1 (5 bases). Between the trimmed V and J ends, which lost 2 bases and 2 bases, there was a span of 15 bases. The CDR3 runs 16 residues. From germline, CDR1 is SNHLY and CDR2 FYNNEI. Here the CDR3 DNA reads TGTGCCAGCAGTGAACAGGGTGTGAACCCCAACTATGGCTACACCTTC. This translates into CASSEQGVNPNYGYTF.

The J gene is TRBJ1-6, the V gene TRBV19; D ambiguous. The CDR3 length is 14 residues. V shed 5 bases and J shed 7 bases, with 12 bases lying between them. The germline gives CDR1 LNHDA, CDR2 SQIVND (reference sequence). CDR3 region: CASSPRSANSPLHF. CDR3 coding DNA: TGTGCCAGTAGTCCGCGGAGCGCCAATTCACCCCTCCACTTT.

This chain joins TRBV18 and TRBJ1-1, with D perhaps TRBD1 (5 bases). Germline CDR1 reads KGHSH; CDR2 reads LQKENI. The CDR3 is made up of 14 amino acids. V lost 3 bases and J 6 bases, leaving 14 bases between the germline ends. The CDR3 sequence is CASSPYDRGAEAFF. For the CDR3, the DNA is TGTGCCAGCTCACCTTACGACCGGGGGGCTGAAGCTTTCTTT. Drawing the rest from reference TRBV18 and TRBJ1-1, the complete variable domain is NAGVMQNPRHLVRRRGQEARLRCSPMKGHSHVYWYRQLPEEGLKFMVYLQKENIIDESGMPKERFSAEFPKEGPSILRIQQVVRGDSAAYFCASSPYDRGAEAFFGQGTRLTVV.

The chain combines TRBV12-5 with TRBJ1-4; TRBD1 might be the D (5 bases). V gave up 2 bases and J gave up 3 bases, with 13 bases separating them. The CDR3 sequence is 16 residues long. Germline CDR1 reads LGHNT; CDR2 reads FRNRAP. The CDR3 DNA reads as TGTGCTAGTGGTTTGCGGCTGGGGGGGGCTAATGAAAAACTGTTTTTT. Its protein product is CASGLRLGGANEKLFF.

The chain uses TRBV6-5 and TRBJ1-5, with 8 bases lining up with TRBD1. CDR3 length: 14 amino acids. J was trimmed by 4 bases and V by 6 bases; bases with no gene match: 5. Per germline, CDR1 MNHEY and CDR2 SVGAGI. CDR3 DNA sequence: TGTGCCAGCAGCCGGGACAGGTGGAATCAGCCCCAGCATTTT. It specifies CASSRDRWNQPQHF.

CDR3 amino acids: CASRANTRSYGYTF. CDR3 coding DNA: TGTGCCAGCAGGGCCAATACACGGAGCTATGGCTACACCTTC. The chain employs TRBV4-2 and TRBJ1-2; no firm D call. Germline CDR1 LGHNA, CDR2 YNFKEQ. Deletions cut 6 bases from V and 4 bases from J, with 15 bases between. CDR3 size: 14 residues.

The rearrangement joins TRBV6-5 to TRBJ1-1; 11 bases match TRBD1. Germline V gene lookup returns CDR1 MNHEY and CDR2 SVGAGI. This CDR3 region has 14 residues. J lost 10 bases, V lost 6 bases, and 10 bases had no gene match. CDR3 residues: CASRLGTGGGPAFF. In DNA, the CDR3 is TGTGCCAGCAGACTAGGGACAGGGGGTGGCCCAGCTTTCTTT.

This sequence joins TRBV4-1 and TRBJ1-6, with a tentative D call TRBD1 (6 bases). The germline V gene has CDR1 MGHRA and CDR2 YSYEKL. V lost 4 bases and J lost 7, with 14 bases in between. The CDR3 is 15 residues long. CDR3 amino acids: CASSLKYRENSPLHF. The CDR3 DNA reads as TGCGCCAGCAGCCTCAAATACAGGGAGAATTCACCCCTCCACTTT.

CDR3 region: CASSWFLWPTGTPNEQYF. The DNA for the CDR3 is TGTGCCAGCAGTTGGTTTCTTTGGCCGACAGGGACCCCTAACGAGCAGTACTTC. The chain links TRBV5-6 to TRBJ2-7, with 7 bases aligning to TRBD1. V was clipped by 5 bases and J by 5 bases; unmatched bases: 22. The V gene's germline CDR1 is SGHDT and CDR2 YYEEEE. The CDR3 covers 18 residues. The whole variable domain, remainder taken from reference TRBV5-6 and TRBJ2-7, is DAGVTQSPTHLIKTRGQQVTLRCSPKSGHDTVSWYQQALGQGPQFIFQYYEEEERQRGNFPDRFSGHQFPNYSSELNVNALLLGDSALYLCASSWFLWPTGTPNEQYFGPGTRLTVT.